Listed below are T cell receptor beta chains from one sample, sequenced in a study of beta chain features in type 1 diabetes. Libraries were prepared by immunoSEQ multiplex PCR; TCRdb keeps only in-frame clonotypes and omits some of them. The table records hundreds of thousands of clones, 15% to 18% of them present only once. Sample: naive CD4+ T cells from blood. These receptors were obtained from a man aged 18-30 years in good health. CDR3s include the opening cysteine and the closing phenylalanine or tryptophan. Size values are once, few and many counts, or a class for expanded clones, and some rows have none.

TRBJ2-5	TRBV6-1	.	CASIPGDVGRETQYF
TRBJ1-4	TRBV18	few	CASSPVRVIGEKLFF
TRBJ2-7	TRBV6-5	.	CASSIRQGGSYEQYF
TRBJ1-1	TRBV9	few	CASSVGTGGRVNTEAFF
TRBJ2-3	TRBV5-1	.	CASSGQTFTDTQYF
TRBJ1-6	TRBV30	.	CAFGTGLDNSPLHF
TRBJ2-3	TRBV9	.	CASRRVASTDTQYF
TRBJ2-1	TRBV25-1	.	CASSEYAGGEQFF
TRBJ2-7	TRBV7-2	few	CASSLTGSAYEQYF
TRBJ1-1	TRBV2	.	CASLQGENTEAFF
TRBJ2-7	TRBV5-1	.	CASSGFTGGRYEQYF
TRBJ2-3	TRBV9	few	CASSDRGDWTDTQYF
TRBJ1-6	TRBV9	few	CARGQAIGFKPLHF
TRBJ2-2	TRBV7-3	.	CASSLQGTNTGELFF
TRBJ1-1	TRBV19	few	CASSIPTEAFF
TRBJ2-1	TRBV19	few	CASSIGQAYNEQFF
TRBJ1-1	TRBV28	few	CATDDRGWTEAFF
TRBJ2-7	TRBV4-3	few	CASSQEHLEFREQYF
TRBJ2-2	TRBV19	.	CASSIPYRTANTGELFF
TRBJ2-5	TRBV28	.	CASSSAGGEETQYF
TRBJ1-5	TRBV19	.	CASTVSGVNSNQPQHF
TRBJ2-7	TRBV9	.	CASSVDRSFTYEQYF
TRBJ2-1	TRBV5-1	few	CASSLNPTLREQFF
TRBJ1-1	TRBV6-5	few	CASSSYSPNTEAFF
TRBJ2-3	TRBV5-4	.	CASSPPRRGPSTDTQYF
TRBJ2-7	TRBV11-2	.	CASSLSLAGGGEQYF
TRBJ1-2	TRBV5-1	few	CASSLGGDSWNGYTF
TRBJ1-2	TRBV5-4	few	CASSVDGFGYTF
TRBJ2-5	TRBV7-2	few	CASSITGTGTETQYF
TRBJ2-1	TRBV11-2	.	CASSERVAGPGSYNEQFF